This entry lists 9 T cell receptor beta chains sequenced from one sample in a study of CD8+ T cells in alopecia areata. Extracted RNA was reverse transcribed into cDNA, the sequencing template. The data were produced by immunoSEQ multiplex PCR, yet TCRdb's version contains in-frame clones alone and is incomplete. The sample lists approximately 280,000 clones; roughly 60% were seen once. Indicated treatment: oral pan-JAK inhibitor, 5-10 mg twice daily. The specimen comprised CD4+ T cells sorted from blood, sampled at week 24, from a patient treated with tofacitinib. Source of these receptors: a human donor with alopecia areata.

This chain joins TRBV4-1 and TRBJ1-5; 8 positions agree with TRBD1. With 4 bases clipped from V and 3 bases from J, the junction kept 5 bases outside the gene matches. The CDR3 contains 15 residues. Looked up from germline, CDR1 is MGHRA and CDR2 is YSYEKL. Here the CDR3 reads CASSLNRGANQPQHF. The CDR3 DNA reads as TGCGCCAGCAGCCTCAACAGGGGGGCCAATCAGCCCCAGCATTTT.

This chain joins TRBV11-2 and TRBJ1-2; a weak D match, TRBD1 (6 bases). Trimming stripped 4 bases from V and 6 bases from J, with 12 bases between. CDR3 length equals 13 residues. Per germline, CDR1 SGHAT and CDR2 FQNNGV. The CDR3 DNA sequence: TGTGCCAGCAGCTCACCACAGGGACATGGCTACACCTTC. It is translated as CASSSPQGHGYTF.

The table lists this clone with a few counts. Relative to the germline gene, one junction end is altered; a read error may explain this. J is TRBJ2-2 and V is TRBV7-7; 8 positions agree with TRBD1. This CDR3 is 19 amino acids long. Germline V gene data show CDR1 as SSHAT and CDR2 as FNYEAQ (reference sequence). The CDR3 reads CASSLSPPAGTGNTGELFF. CDR3 nucleotide sequence: TGTGCTAGCAGCTTAAGTCCGCCCGCCGGGACAGGGAACACCGGGGAGCTGTTTTTT.

The DNA for the CDR3 is TGCAGCGCACCGGGACAGAGCTCCTACGAGCAGTACTTC. Its translation: CSAPGQSSYEQYF. The chain recombines TRBV29-1 with TRBJ2-7; 7 bases agree with TRBD1. There are 13 residues in the CDR3. The J segment lost 0 bases and the V segment lost 7 bases, leaving 6 bases of the junction unmatched. Germline V gives CDR1 SQVTM, CDR2 ANQGSEA.

The chain joins TRBV29-1 to TRBJ2-5; the match to TRBD2 covers 7 bases. Germline V lookup: CDR1 SQVTM, CDR2 ANQGSEA. The CDR3 has 13 residues. Losses at the gene ends were 5 bases for V and 11 bases for J; bases not matched to a gene: 14. The CDR3 region is CSVLGKLAGEQYF. CDR3 coding DNA: TGCAGCGTTTTGGGGAAATTGGCGGGGGAGCAGTACTTC.

V usage is TRBV28 and J usage is TRBJ1-6, with 9 bases matching TRBD1. Germline V gene data show CDR1 as MDHEN and CDR2 as SYDVKM. The CDR3 has 15 residues. The J segment lost 9 bases and the V segment lost 6 bases, leaving 9 bases of the junction unmatched. CDR3 nucleotides: TGTGCCAGCAGCCCCATGGACAGGGGAGCTTCACCCCTCCACTTT. Its protein is CASSPMDRGASPLHF.

The chain uses TRBV7-2 and TRBJ1-1; D remains unclear. The CDR3 contains 15 residues. V was pared by 1 base and J by 3 bases, with 12 bases between. CDR1 and CDR2 from the germline V gene are SGHTA and FQGNSA. CDR3 region: CASSLESGVYTEAFF. CDR3 in DNA: TGTGCCAGCAGCTTAGAGAGTGGAGTGTACACTGAAGCTTTCTTT.

V is TRBV6-5 and J is TRBJ1-2; possibly TRBD1 for D (6 bases). CDR1 is MNHEY and CDR2 is SVGAGI in the germline V gene. This CDR3 has 12 residues. The germline V and J ends were trimmed by 6 bases and 4 bases, with 9 bases remaining between them. CDR3 coding DNA: TGTGCCAGCAGAGAAGGGGGCTATGGCTACACCTTC. Its protein product is CASREGGYGYTF.

J is TRBJ2-7 and V is TRBV29-1, with 7 bases fitting TRBD1. Germline loops: CDR1 SQVTM, CDR2 ANQGSEA. The length of the CDR3 is 13 residues. V dropped 3 bases and J dropped 10; count of bases not matched to a gene: 12. The CDR3 nucleotides read TGCAGCGTTGACGGTCAGGGGGTAGGCGGACAGTACTTC. Protein product: CSVDGQGVGGQYF.